The present TCR beta chain was sequenced within a study of blood T cell repertoires in COVID-19. Sequenced by immunoSEQ multiplex PCR; TCRdb stores in-frame clones only, minus some. This repertoire shows approximately 100,000 clones, roughly 92% found once; its top ten account for around 6%. This receptor was identified in a man aged 65-85 years with acute or convalescent COVID-19. The sequenced sample consisted of peripheral blood.

CDR3 bases: TGTGCCAGCAGCCACTGGACTAGTCGCGGGGAGCTGTTTTTT. It specifies CASSHWTSRGELFF. The gene calls are TRBV4-2 and TRBJ2-2, with TRBD2 matching 7 bases. This CDR3 has 14 residues. Per the germline V gene, CDR1 is LGHNA and CDR2 is YNFKEQ. The trim removed 3 bases at V and 7 bases at J, leaving 5 bases unmatched.